At least ten counts were recorded for the clone carrying this T cell receptor beta chain. The data belong to a study of blood T cell repertoires in COVID-19. Across the whole study: Italy, Spain and the United States were the sources of the convalescent and acute COVID-19 samples. Sample material is recorded as cDNA or gDNA derived from T cells, B-cell-depleted T cells, or PBMCs.

This CDR3 comprises 14 residues. V gave up 5 bases and J gave up 7 bases, with 17 bases separating them. Germline V CDR1 and CDR2: SEHNR, FQNEAQ (reference sequence). In the source study's methods: Nucleated cell number was recorded as an estimate derived from reference gene primer amplification. Sequencing was performed with immunoSEQ multiplex PCR; in TCRdb, only in-frame clones are kept and a portion is missing. V and J calls and clone size come straight from that table; D and trimming were deduced from the DNA. The data contain about 180,000 clones, around 85% of them singletons. The material sequenced was peripheral blood. The rearrangement links TRBV7-9 to TRBJ1-2; TRBD1 is a possible D gene (5 bases). The origin of this receptor is a man between 50 and 59 years old with active or convalescent COVID-19. In DNA, the CDR3 is TGTGCCAGCAGCACTTCGGCAGGGATGTTTGGCTACACCTTC. It codes for CASSTSAGMFGYTF.